These 27 T cell receptor beta chains were sequenced from one sample in a study of graft-versus-host responses after intestinal transplantation. Here immunoSEQ multiplex PCR was the method, and the copy in TCRdb shows in-frame clones only, minus some. The sample yields more than 80,000 clones, 88% seen once. These receptors have no known antigen. The specimen was unstimulated CD4+ T cells sorted from spleen or lymph node cells, collected before transplant. All receptors derive from a human donor who was the organ donor for an intestinal transplant.

The V and J genes are TRBV6-1 and TRBJ1-2, with D tentatively TRBD1 (5 bases). Trimming cost V 5 bases and J 8 bases, with 18 bases left between them. The germline V gene encodes CDR1 MNHNS and CDR2 SASEGT. This CDR3 has 14 residues. CDR3 DNA: TGTGCCAGCAGTCTGGCGGGGGGGGGAGGAGGCTACACCTTC. This codes for CASSLAGGGGGYTF.

This clone was counted a few times. The genes are TRBV5-6 and TRBJ2-1; no clear D. V was pared by 3 bases and J by 8 bases, with 15 bases between. This CDR3 is 14 amino acids long. In germline, CDR1 is SGHDT, CDR2 YYEEEE. CDR3 sequence (DNA): TGTGCCAGCAGCTGGGCTATGGAATCTTATGAGCAGTTCTTC. It specifies CASSWAMESYEQFF.

This rearrangement joins TRBV29-1 to TRBJ1-2, with 8 bases fitting TRBD1. The junction had 9 bases not matched to a gene; V was cut back by 6 bases and J by 6 bases. The CDR3 length is 13 residues. Germline lookup yields CDR1 SQVTM and CDR2 ANQGSEA. The CDR3 coding sequence is TGCAGCGTCGCCGAGGACAGGGTAGATGGCTACACCTTC. This gives the protein CSVAEDRVDGYTF. Full variable domain (rest looked up from reference TRBV29-1 and TRBJ1-2): SAVISQKPSRDICQRGTSLTIQCQVDSQVTMMFWYRQQPGQSLTLIATANQGSEATYESGFVIDKFPISRPNLTFSTLTVSNMSPEDSSIYLCSVAEDRVDGYTFGSGTRLTVV.

For the CDR3, the DNA is TGTGCCAGCTCACCAATTGTTACCGCCAGCTCCTACGAGCAGTACTTC. It yields the protein CASSPIVTASSYEQYF. The chain links TRBV18 to TRBJ2-7; no clear D gene. The germline gives CDR1 KGHSH, CDR2 LQKENI. This CDR3 is built from 16 residues. V was cut by 2 bases and J by 0 bases, with 14 bases left in between.

This clone has only one observation. This sequence joins TRBV28 and TRBJ2-3; 10 bases agree with TRBD2. CDR1 MDHEN and CDR2 SYDVKM come from the germline V gene. This CDR3 has 15 residues. J lost 0 bases, V lost 7 bases, and 4 bases had no gene match. The CDR3 DNA reads as TGTGCCAGCACCTTACTAGCGGGGAGCACAGATACGCAGTATTTT. Protein: CASTLLAGSTDTQYF.

To note about this clone: A read error may produce the germline difference seen at one junction end. This chain connects TRBV20-1 to TRBJ1-2; maybe TRBD1 (5 bases). Germline V lookup: CDR1 DFQATT, CDR2 SNEGSKA (reference sequence). This CDR3 is built from 10 residues. CDR3 DNA: TGCAGTGCCAGCCTTTTAGGGGATCGCTTC. Protein sequence: CSASLLGDRF.

The rearrangement links TRBV20-1 to TRBJ2-1; D remains unclear. Germline values: CDR1 DFQATT, CDR2 SNEGSKA (reference sequence). CDR3 length equals 11 residues. V lost 4 bases to trimming and J lost 8 bases, with 9 bases between them. CDR3 bases: TGCAGTGCTACCCCTGGGCATGAGCAGTTCTTC. The encoded protein is CSATPGHEQFF.

The chain has TRBV11-2 and TRBJ2-5; a weak D match, TRBD2 (5 bases). Germline CDR1 reads SGHAT; CDR2 reads FQNNGV. There are 15 residues in the CDR3. The V and J ends lost 5 bases and 1 base respectively, with 14 bases between them. The CDR3 is CASSNTRGGQETQYF. DNA of the CDR3: TGTGCCAGCAGCAACACCCGGGGTGGCCAAGAGACCCAGTACTTC.

The chain carries TRBV5-1 and TRBJ2-5; D is unresolved. The DNA end lines up better with TRBJ2-7; the J call may be wrong. This CDR3 has 14 amino acids. Germline V CDR1 and CDR2: SGHRS, YFSETQ. The CDR3 is CASQASSSSYEQYF. In DNA form, the CDR3 reads TGCGCCAGCCAAGCCTCGTCAAGCTCCTACGAGCAGTACTTC.

The chain links TRBV19 to TRBJ2-1; 7 bases align to TRBD1. CDR3 size: 17 residues. CDR1 and CDR2 from the germline V gene are LNHDA and SQIVND (reference sequence). Trimming took 3 bases from V and 4 from J; bases not matched to a gene: 12. CDR3 coding DNA: TGTGCCAGTAGTATGGTCGCAGGGGGTCTCTCGTACAATGAGCAGTTCTTC. This translates into CASSMVAGGLSYNEQFF.

The chain links TRBV29-1 to TRBJ2-5; 7 bases are a match to TRBD1. Germline V gene lookup returns CDR1 SQVTM and CDR2 ANQGSEA. The CDR3 totals 13 residues. V lost 6 bases to trimming and J lost 1 base; unmatched junction nucleotides: 5. The CDR3 here is CSVHRDSQETQYF. The CDR3 DNA sequence: TGCAGCGTCCACCGGGACAGCCAAGAGACCCAGTACTTC. The variable domain in full, with the rest retrieved from reference TRBV29-1 and TRBJ2-5, is SAVISQKPSRDICQRGTSLTIQCQVDSQVTMMFWYRQQPGQSLTLIATANQGSEATYESGFVIDKFPISRPNLTFSTLTVSNMSPEDSSIYLCSVHRDSQETQYFGPGTRLLVL.

The chain has TRBV30 and TRBJ2-3; D perhaps matches TRBD2 (7 bases). CDR3 length: 15 residues. The V end was cut by 1 base, the J end by 2 bases, with 13 bases between. Germline V lookup: CDR1 GTSNPN, CDR2 SVGIG (reference sequence). The CDR3 protein is CAWSAEGGVTDTQYF. CDR3 in DNA: TGTGCCTGGAGTGCCGAGGGGGGGGTCACAGATACGCAGTATTTT.

The V call is TRBV7-2, the J call TRBJ2-4, with 13 bases fitting TRBD2. CDR3 length: 17 residues. V trimming: 5 bases; J trimming: 4 bases; junction bases outside the gene matches: 8. Germline V gene data show CDR1 as SGHTA and CDR2 as FQGNSA. CDR3: CASSPGLAGLRKNIQYF. The CDR3 bases are TGTGCCAGCAGCCCGGGACTAGCGGGGCTCCGGAAAAACATTCAGTACTTC.

The chain recombines TRBV7-9 with TRBJ2-7; D is unresolved. V lost 4 bases, J lost 0 bases, and 10 bases lay in between. Germline V gene lookup returns CDR1 SEHNR and CDR2 FQNEAQ (reference sequence). The CDR3 covers 14 residues. The CDR3 loop is CASSSQERSYEQYF. CDR3 coding DNA: TGTGCCAGCAGCTCTCAGGAACGCTCCTACGAGCAGTACTTC.

This clone came up once. Within the sample, other DNA sequences also encode this same CDR3. This chain joins TRBV5-1 and TRBJ2-5; 10 bases match TRBD1. Germline values: CDR1 SGHRS, CDR2 YFSETQ. The CDR3 runs 14 residues. The V segment lost 4 bases and the J segment 4 bases; nucleotides outside the gene matches: 4. This chain's CDR3 is CASSLGQGGETQYF. The CDR3 bases are TGCGCCAGCAGCCTCGGACAGGGGGGAGAGACCCAGTACTTC. Full variable domain (rest looked up from reference TRBV5-1 and TRBJ2-5): KAGVTQTPRYLIKTRGQQVTLSCSPISGHRSVSWYQQTPGQGLQFLFEYFSETQRNKGNFPGRFSGRQFSNSRSEMNVSTLELGDSALYLCASSLGQGGETQYFGPGTRLLVL.

The rearrangement uses TRBV28 and TRBJ2-5; the D gene is possibly TRBD2 (6 bases). Trimming cost V 3 bases and J 4 bases, with 21 bases left between them. This CDR3 has 17 amino acids. Germline CDR1 is MDHEN and CDR2 is SYDVKM. The CDR3 sequence is CASSFFTGPRRGETQYF. DNA of the CDR3: TGTGCCAGCAGTTTTTTTACCGGACCCAGGAGGGGAGAGACCCAGTACTTC.

The J gene is TRBJ2-1, the V gene TRBV5-1; 16 bases are shared with TRBD2. Germline CDR1 and CDR2: SGHRS and YFSETQ. This CDR3 has 16 residues. V gave up 6 bases and J gave up 7 bases; unmatched junction bases: 7. Here the CDR3 DNA reads TGCGCCAGCACCCCGGGACTAGCGGGGGGGGTAAATGAGCAGTTCTTC. It specifies CASTPGLAGGVNEQFF.

The genes are TRBV6-1 and TRBJ1-2; weak D call: TRBD1 (6 bases). The CDR3 consists of 16 residues. The germline V gene encodes CDR1 MNHNS and CDR2 SASEGT. V was pared by 0 bases and J by 3 bases, with 14 bases between. For the CDR3, the DNA is TGTGCCAGCAGTGAAGCGAGGACAGTAGGGGACTATGGCTACACCTTC. It translates to CASSEARTVGDYGYTF.

The chain employs TRBV19 and TRBJ1-1, with 8 positions matching TRBD1. CDR1 LNHDA and CDR2 SQIVND come from the germline V gene (reference sequence). The CDR3 is 15 amino acids. V was clipped by 2 bases and J by 4 bases; unmatched bases: 6. CDR3 sequence (DNA): TGTGCCAGTAGTATAAAACCAGGGGGCCTCACTGAAGCTTTCTTT. This gives the protein CASSIKPGGLTEAFF. Based on the CDR3 plus reference TRBV19 and TRBJ1-1, the full variable domain is DGGITQSPKYLFRKEGQNVTLSCEQNLNHDAMYWYRQDPGQGLRLIYYSQIVNDFQKGDIAEGYSVSREKKESFPLTVTSAQKNPTAFYLCASSIKPGGLTEAFFGQGTRLTVV.

This clone has a single count. V and J are TRBV5-1 and TRBJ2-3; TRBD1 aligns across 7 bases. From germline, CDR1 is SGHRS and CDR2 YFSETQ. Trimming took 4 bases from V and 4 from J; bases not matched to a gene: 9. The CDR3 sequence is 15 residues long. CDR3 loop: CASSLGTVGSDTQYF. CDR3 sequence (DNA): TGCGCCAGCAGCCTCGGGACAGTAGGCTCAGATACGCAGTATTTT. The full variable domain, its missing parts supplied by reference TRBV5-1 and TRBJ2-3, is KAGVTQTPRYLIKTRGQQVTLSCSPISGHRSVSWYQQTPGQGLQFLFEYFSETQRNKGNFPGRFSGRQFSNSRSEMNVSTLELGDSALYLCASSLGTVGSDTQYFGPGTRLTVL.

V and J are TRBV7-9 and TRBJ2-1, with D possibly matching TRBD1 (5 bases). The CDR3 is made up of 15 amino acids. Germline V gene lookup returns CDR1 SEHNR and CDR2 FQNEAQ (reference sequence). Trimming stripped 5 bases from V and 3 bases from J, with 14 bases between. The CDR3 is CASSPQGRDYNEQFF. The CDR3 DNA follows: TGTGCCAGCAGCCCTCAGGGAAGGGACTACAATGAGCAGTTCTTC.

This chain uses TRBV19 with TRBJ1-2; a weak D match, TRBD1 (5 bases). The V end was cut by 9 bases, the J end by 1 base, with 12 bases between. CDR1 is LNHDA and CDR2 is SQIVND in the germline V gene (reference sequence). There are 13 residues in the CDR3. CDR3 amino acids: CASGGQLNYGYTF. In nucleotides, the CDR3 is TGTGCCAGCGGTGGACAACTTAACTATGGCTACACCTTC. The whole variable domain, filled in from reference TRBV19 and TRBJ1-2, reads DGGITQSPKYLFRKEGQNVTLSCEQNLNHDAMYWYRQDPGQGLRLIYYSQIVNDFQKGDIAEGYSVSREKKESFPLTVTSAQKNPTAFYLCASGGQLNYGYTFGSGTRLTVV.

This chain uses TRBV5-5 with TRBJ1-4; D remains ambiguous. Germline assignment: CDR1 SGHKS and CDR2 YYEKEE (reference sequence). With 1 base removed from V and 7 bases from J, the gap between germline ends came to 5 bases. This CDR3 contains 12 residues. Here the CDR3 DNA reads TGTGCCAGCAGCTTGTCGGGTGAAAAACTGTTTTTT. Protein sequence: CASSLSGEKLFF.

The chain uses TRBV7-2 and TRBJ2-1, with D tentatively TRBD2 (6 bases). Trimming took off 6 bases at V and 8 bases at J, with 20 bases between the two ends. Germline assignment: CDR1 SGHTA and CDR2 FQGNSA. There are 15 residues in the CDR3. As DNA, the CDR3 is TGTGCCAGCAGGATGGGACTGGCGGCCCCAGATGAGCAGTTCTTC. Translating it yields CASRMGLAAPDEQFF.

The rearrangement uses TRBV7-9 and TRBJ2-7, with D possibly matching TRBD1 (5 bases). Germline V gene data show CDR1 as SEHNR and CDR2 as FQNEAQ (reference sequence). The CDR3 sequence is 15 residues long. Trimming removed 3 bases from V and 0 bases from J, with 12 bases in between. CDR3 residues: CASSFRDSPSYEQYF. CDR3 DNA: TGTGCCAGCAGCTTTAGAGACAGCCCCTCCTACGAGCAGTACTTC. The variable domain in full, completed from reference TRBV7-9 and TRBJ2-7, reads DTGVSQNPRHKITKRGQNVTFRCDPISEHNRLYWYRQTLGQGPEFLTYFQNEAQLEKSRLLSDRFSAERPKGSFSTLEIQRTEQGDSAMYLCASSFRDSPSYEQYFGPGTRLTVT.

CDR3 protein: CASSPGQGYGYTF. The CDR3, as DNA: TGTGCCAGCAGTCCCGGACAGGGCTATGGCTACACCTTC. The chain is built from TRBV28 and TRBJ1-2, with TRBD1 identical over 8 bases. This CDR3 has 13 amino acids. The V and J ends lost 5 bases and 4 bases, in that order; junction bases with no gene match: 3. CDR1 is MDHEN, CDR2 SYDVKM, per germline.

The CDR3, as DNA: TGTGCCAGCCGATGGCGGGAGCACTACGAGCAGTACTTC. Amino acids: CASRWREHYEQYF. This chain connects TRBV6-1 to TRBJ2-7; TRBD2 matches 7 bases. CDR3 length: 13 residues. The V and J ends lost 8 bases and 3 bases, in that order; junction bases with no gene match: 7. Germline CDR1 and CDR2: MNHNS and SASEGT.